Following are 31 T cell receptor beta chains from one sample sequenced in a study of early T cells in non-severe SARS-CoV-2 infection. MiXCR, applied by TCRdb to the 5' RACE reads, yields one record per CDR3 protein. The data contain more than 35,000 distinct CDR3 sequences, 4.5% to 7.5% of them singletons. The material sequenced was whole blood. All receptors derive from an adult who was a healthcare worker with PCR-confirmed SARS-CoV-2 infection or an uninfected control (not recorded which).

The chain recombines TRBV19 with TRBJ2-3, with 9 bases lining up with TRBD1. V was clipped by 2 bases and J by 2 bases; unmatched bases: 5. The germline V gene encodes CDR1 LNHDA and CDR2 SQIVND (reference sequence). The CDR3 is 16 amino acids. The CDR3 loop is CASSIRDRDLTDTQYF. CDR3 coding DNA: TGTGCCAGTAGTATAAGGGACAGGGACCTCACAGATACGCAGTATTTT.

This clonotype is labeled as medium-sized (0.01 to 0.1%). V and J are TRBV29-1 and TRBJ1-1; D not resolved. Germline-derived CDR1 and CDR2 are SQVTM and ANQGSEA. With 6 bases removed from V and 5 bases from J, the gap between germline ends came to 13 bases. This CDR3 is 12 amino acids long. CDR3 region: CSVQLAGTEAFF. CDR3 coding DNA: TGCAGCGTGCAGTTAGCTGGGACTGAAGCTTTCTTT. The full variable domain, with the rest looked up from reference TRBV29-1 and TRBJ1-1, is SAVISQKPSRDICQRGTSLTIQCQVDSQVTMMFWYRQQPGQSLTLIATANQGSEATYESGFVIDKFPISRPNLTFSTLTVSNMSPEDSSIYLCSVQLAGTEAFFGQGTRLTVV.

The chain recombines TRBV21-1 with TRBJ1-6; the DNA was not compared with TRBD1, the D call given in the table. TRBV21-1 has pseudogene status. This CDR3 region has 17 residues. CDR3 region: CASSNRDADSYNSPLHF. CDR3 bases: TGTGCCAGCAGCAACCGGGACGCAGACTCCTATAATTCACCCCTCCACTTT.

This clonotype has a count of ten or more. In DNA, the CDR3 is TGCAGCGTTGGGACAGGATCCGAAGCTTTCTTT. Protein product: CSVGTGSEAFF. The J gene is TRBJ1-1, the V gene TRBV29-1, with 7 bases matching TRBD1. From germline, CDR1 is SQVTM and CDR2 ANQGSEA. The J segment lost 8 bases and the V segment lost 4 bases, leaving 4 bases of the junction unmatched. The CDR3 contains 11 residues.

This clonotype was found many times. The rearrangement joins TRBV4-2 to TRBJ2-7; D is perhaps TRBD1 (7 bases). The CDR3 runs 15 residues. Germline V gene data show CDR1 as LGHNA and CDR2 as YNFKEQ. V dropped 0 bases and J dropped 2 bases, with 11 bases sitting between them. Here the CDR3 DNA reads TGTGCCAGCAGCCAAGAGGCAGGGGGGACCTACGAGCAGTACTTC. Translation gives CASSQEAGGTYEQYF.

The gene calls are TRBV20-1 and TRBJ1-2; tentative D call: TRBD1 (5 bases). Trimming removed 0 bases from V and 0 bases from J, with 14 bases in between. In germline, CDR1 is DFQATT, CDR2 SNEGSKA (reference sequence). The CDR3 totals 16 residues. CDR3 bases: TGCAGTGCTAGAGATATCTCGGGGCGAGCTAACTATGGCTACACCTTC. Residues: CSARDISGRANYGYTF.

This clonotype was seen ten or more times. V is TRBV20-1 and J is TRBJ2-7; 10 nucleotides line up with TRBD2. There are 15 residues in the CDR3. From germline, CDR1 is DFQATT and CDR2 SNEGSKA (reference sequence). Trimming cost V 4 bases and J 0 bases; bases outside gene matches: 6. CDR3 sequence reads: CSATGLADPSYEQYF. The CDR3, as DNA: TGCAGTGCTACCGGACTAGCGGACCCCTCCTACGAGCAGTACTTC.

This clonotype has ten or more counts. V and J are TRBV12-3 or TRBV12-4 and TRBJ2-1; TRBD1 matches at 10 bases. J was trimmed by 4 bases and V by 5 bases; bases with no gene match: 5. The CDR3 totals 15 residues. CDR3 in DNA: TGTGCCAGCAGTCCGGGACAGGGGATGTACAATGAGCAGTTCTTC. The encoded protein is CASSPGQGMYNEQFF.

In this sample, this clonotype turned up a few times. This chain connects TRBV24-1 to TRBJ2-2; TRBD1 matches at 8 bases. This CDR3 comprises 15 residues. V was pared by 4 bases and J by 4 bases, with 4 bases of the junction left unmatched. Germline V gene lookup returns CDR1 KGHDR and CDR2 SFDVKD. The CDR3 protein is CATSEEDRVTGELFF. CDR3 nucleotide sequence: TGTGCCACCAGTGAGGAGGACAGGGTCACCGGGGAGCTGTTTTTT.

This clonotype was counted many times. The chain has TRBV5-1 and TRBJ2-2; 10 bases align to TRBD1. The CDR3 totals 16 residues. Unmatched junction bases numbered 5, after V lost 2 bases and J lost 4 bases. The germline V gene has CDR1 SGHRS and CDR2 YFSETQ. The CDR3 DNA sequence: TGCGCCAGCAGCTTTGGGACAGGGGCCTTCACCGGGGAGCTGTTTTTT. As protein: CASSFGTGAFTGELFF.

This clonotype was observed at least ten times. The genes are TRBV6-5 and TRBJ2-1, with D perhaps matching TRBD2 (5 bases). V dropped 0 bases and J dropped 4 bases, with 19 bases sitting between them. The CDR3 loop spans 18 amino acids. Germline V gene lookup returns CDR1 MNHEY and CDR2 SVGAGI. CDR3 amino acids: CASSYSSGSAGAYNEQFF. CDR3 bases: TGTGCCAGCAGTTACTCGTCCGGGTCGGCGGGCGCTTACAATGAGCAGTTCTTC.

The sample holds many counts of this clonotype. CDR3 sequence reads: CSVEELRQANYGYTF. The CDR3 DNA reads TGCAGCGTTGAAGAACTTCGTCAAGCGAACTATGGCTACACCTTC. This rearrangement joins TRBV29-1 to TRBJ1-2, with D hard to call. This CDR3 contains 15 residues. V was shortened by 0 bases and J by 2 bases, with 13 bases between the two germline ends. Germline CDR1 is SQVTM and CDR2 is ANQGSEA.

The chain couples TRBV10-3 to TRBJ2-5, with 8 bases matching TRBD1. Trimming cost V 8 bases and J 4 bases; bases outside gene matches: 9. From germline, CDR1 is ENHRY and CDR2 SYGVKD. The CDR3 sequence is 14 residues long. The CDR3 spells CAIRRGQGGETQYF. The DNA for the CDR3 is TGTGCCATCCGGCGAGGACAGGGCGGAGAGACCCAGTACTTC.

This clonotype has ten or more counts. The V call is TRBV5-1, the J call TRBJ2-5; D is perhaps TRBD2 (5 bases). V lost 1 base and J lost 3, with 10 bases in between. Germline assignment: CDR1 SGHRS and CDR2 YFSETQ. The CDR3 runs to 14 residues. CDR3 sequence reads: CASSLSSEEETQYF. The CDR3 DNA follows: TGCGCCAGCAGCTTGAGTAGCGAGGAAGAGACCCAGTACTTC.

In its sample, this clonotype ranks as medium-sized. The chain employs TRBV6-4 and TRBJ2-2; 10 bases are a match to TRBD2. Germline lookup yields CDR1 MRHNA and CDR2 SNTAGT. With 6 bases clipped from V and 0 bases from J, the junction kept 7 bases outside the gene matches. The CDR3 runs to 17 residues. The CDR3 nucleotides read TGTGCCAGCAGCCCAGGACTAGCGGAGACGAACACCGGGGAGCTGTTTTTT. Encoded protein: CASSPGLAETNTGELFF.

The chain is built from TRBV7-2 and TRBJ2-3; 7 bases are a match to TRBD2. The V gene's germline CDR1 is SGHTA and CDR2 FQGNSA. The V segment lost 1 base and the J segment 2 bases; nucleotides outside the gene matches: 9. The CDR3 has 17 residues. DNA for the CDR3: TGTGCCAGCAGCTTAGGAATTGGGGGGGAAACCACAGATACGCAGTATTTT. Its translation: CASSLGIGGETTDTQYF.

Ten or more counts support this clonotype. The V gene is TRBV4-1, the J gene TRBJ1-4, with a weak D call TRBD1 (5 bases). The germline gives CDR1 MGHRA, CDR2 YSYEKL. There are 17 residues in the CDR3. Trimming stripped 1 base from V and 7 bases from J, with 19 bases between. The CDR3 region has the DNA TGCGCCAGCAGCCAAGTGCGGACGGGGGGTCTCGGTGAAAAACTGTTTTTT. Protein: CASSQVRTGGLGEKLFF.

There are a few counts of this clonotype. The chain has TRBV11-2 and TRBJ1-4, with a weak D call TRBD1 (6 bases). This CDR3 has 14 amino acids. Trimming cost V 3 bases and J 5 bases, with 10 bases left between them. The V gene's germline CDR1 is SGHAT and CDR2 FQNNGV. The CDR3 DNA follows: TGTGCCAGCAGCTTTCGTGACAGGAATGAAAAACTGTTTTTT. This translates into CASSFRDRNEKLFF.

This chain joins TRBV6-4 and TRBJ2-1, with TRBD2 as a possible D gene (5 bases). The CDR3 has 15 amino acids. With 0 bases removed from V and 6 bases from J, the gap between germline ends came to 12 bases. Germline V lookup: CDR1 MRHNA, CDR2 SNTAGT. CDR3 residues: CASSDSSTGGNEQFF. CDR3 nucleotides: TGTGCCAGCAGTGACTCATCGACTGGAGGCAATGAGCAGTTCTTC.

There are many counts of this clonotype. V usage is TRBV11-2 and J usage is TRBJ2-1, with D unclear. CDR1 and CDR2 (germline): SGHAT, FQNNGV. The CDR3 contains 15 residues. Trimming pared 2 bases from V and 4 bases from J, leaving 12 bases between. The CDR3 protein is CASSLTGSPYNEQFF. CDR3 bases: TGTGCCAGCAGCTTAACCGGATCGCCATACAATGAGCAGTTCTTC.

This clonotype was seen ten or more times. The V call is TRBV27, the J call TRBJ2-7; the D call may be TRBD1 or TRBD2 (5 bases each). CDR1 MNHEY and CDR2 SMNVEV come from the germline V gene (reference sequence). The CDR3 runs 16 residues. V was clipped by 3 bases and J by 4 bases, with 19 bases between them. CDR3 sequence (DNA): TGTGCCAGCAGTTTTTCGCCGGGACCGCAGTCTTACGAGCAGTACTTC. Protein: CASSFSPGPQSYEQYF.

There are many counts of this clonotype. The chain uses TRBV10-3 and TRBJ2-2; 7 nucleotides align to TRBD1. The V and J ends lost 6 bases and 4 bases, in that order; junction bases with no gene match: 17. CDR3 length equals 18 residues. Per germline, CDR1 ENHRY and CDR2 SYGVKD. CDR3 sequence reads: CAISRRLETGTVTGELFF. DNA of the CDR3: TGTGCCATCAGCCGCCGCCTAGAGACAGGGACGGTCACCGGGGAGCTGTTTTTT.

There are many counts of this clonotype. V usage is TRBV29-1 and J usage is TRBJ2-7; TRBD1 aligns across 8 bases. The CDR3 is 13 residues long. V shed 4 bases and J 4 bases; nucleotides not matched to a gene: 6. Germline V gene lookup returns CDR1 SQVTM and CDR2 ANQGSEA. CDR3 nucleotides: TGCAGCGTTGTATCGGGACAGGTGTACGAGCAGTACTTC. It is translated as CSVVSGQVYEQYF.

This clonotype was observed many times. V and J are TRBV5-4 and TRBJ2-7; D not resolved. Germline V gene sequence: CDR1 SGHNT, CDR2 YYREEE (reference sequence). Trimming shortened V by 5 bases and J by 3 bases, and 6 bases separated the two germline ends. CDR3 length equals 11 residues. This CDR3 reads CASSIYYEQYF. CDR3 nucleotide sequence: TGTGCCAGCAGTATTTACTACGAGCAGTACTTC.

This clonotype has more than one count but fewer than ten. The chain has TRBV29-1 and TRBJ2-1, with TRBD2 identical over 7 bases. CDR1 and CDR2 (germline): SQVTM, ANQGSEA. CDR3 length: 15 amino acids. The V and J ends lost 7 bases and 8 bases, in that order; junction bases with no gene match: 17. The CDR3 loop is CSAVSGTRYLDEQFF. The CDR3 nucleotides read TGCAGCGCCGTAAGCGGGACCCGATATTTGGATGAGCAGTTCTTC.

J is TRBJ1-1 and V is TRBV14; no clear D gene. Trimming took 8 bases from V and 4 from J, leaving 14 bases between them. From germline, CDR1 is SGHDN and CDR2 FVKESK. There are 13 residues in the CDR3. The DNA for the CDR3 is TGTGCCAGCCTCACCATGGGGAGCACTGAAGCTTTCTTT. It is translated as CASLTMGSTEAFF. Full variable domain (missing parts from reference TRBV14 and TRBJ1-1): EAGVTQFPSHSVIEKGQTVTLRCDPISGHDNLYWYRRVMGKEIKFLLHFVKESKQDESGMPNNRFLAERTGGTYSTLKVQPAELEDSGVYFCASLTMGSTEAFFGQGTRLTVV.

The chain is built from TRBV30 and TRBJ2-1; D gene uncertain. This CDR3 spans 12 amino acids. V was trimmed by 0 bases and J by 9 bases, leaving 9 bases between them. Germline V lookup: CDR1 GTSNPN, CDR2 SVGIG (reference sequence). The CDR3 DNA sequence: TGTGCCTGGAGTGTACGCGCTTGTGAGCAGTTCTTC. It encodes CAWSVRACEQFF.

This clonotype was found a few times. The chain is built from TRBV6-9 and TRBJ2-7; no definite D call. CDR1 and CDR2 (germline): MNHGY, SVAAGI. V lost 7 bases, J lost 6 bases, and 7 bases lay in between. The CDR3 is 10 residues long. The CDR3 DNA is TGTGCCAGCATTGCCGCCGAGCAGTACTTC. Amino acid sequence: CASIAAEQYF.

This clonotype was seen ten or more times. This rearrangement joins TRBV12-3 or TRBV12-4 to TRBJ1-1, with D maybe TRBD1 (6 bases). Trimming took off 1 base at V and 7 bases at J, with 10 bases between the two ends. The CDR3 covers 13 residues. The CDR3 sequence is CASSLGVGGEAFF. The CDR3 region has the DNA TGTGCCAGCAGTTTAGGGGTAGGGGGTGAAGCTTTCTTT.

This clonotype came up many times. DNA for the CDR3: TGTGCCAGCAGCGATCGGGACAGGGGGTCCTACGAGCAGTACTTC. Protein sequence: CASSDRDRGSYEQYF. V and J are TRBV11-2 and TRBJ2-7; 11 bases line up with TRBD1. This CDR3 region has 15 residues. Germline CDR1 reads SGHAT; CDR2 reads FQNNGV. Germline trimming cut 5 bases from V and 1 base from J; bases unmatched to any gene: 4.

This clonotype was observed at least ten times. The chain joins TRBV2 to TRBJ2-5, with TRBD1 as a possible D gene (6 bases). The CDR3 is 14 amino acids. Trimming pared 8 bases from V and 4 bases from J, leaving 17 bases between. Looked up from germline, CDR1 is SNHLY and CDR2 is FYNNEI. This CDR3 reads CASLTTGTTETQYF. Written as DNA, the CDR3 is TGTGCCAGCCTTACCACCGGGACAACAGAGACCCAGTACTTC.